This T cell receptor (beta chain) was retrieved from a study of OX40 agonist ivuxolimab in advanced cancers. Study-level information: Ivuxolimab doses were 0.01, 0.1, 0.3, 1.5, 3 or 10 mg/kg every 2 weeks.

To note about this clone: The antigen remains undetermined.

Excluded were patients having autoimmune disease history or systemic immunosuppression. The protocol was immunoSEQ multiplex PCR, while the TCRdb copy is restricted to in-frame clones and leaves out a portion. The sample shows around 100,000 clones, about 96% of them seen only once. Broader study findings: On average, CD8+ T cells had more expanded clones than CD4+.

CDR3 length: 16 residues. Germline V gives CDR1 SGDLS, CDR2 YYNGEE. Trimming cost V 3 bases and J 5 bases; bases outside gene matches: 9. The chain couples TRBV9 to TRBJ2-3; 10 nucleotides align to TRBD1. The source of this sequence is an adult with an advanced solid tumor such as melanoma, head and neck, liver or kidney cancer. The specimen was CD4+ or CD8+ T cells sorted from blood, collected in a trial of the OX40 agonist ivuxolimab. The DNA of the CDR3 is TGTGCCAGCAGCGACGGACAGGGGGTGGGTATAGATACGCAGTATTTT. Residues: CASSDGQGVGIDTQYF.